This T cell receptor (beta chain) was documented in a study of PD-1 blockade in classical Hodgkin lymphoma. As for the study in general: Intravenous infusions of nivolumab 3 mg/kg reached patients every 2 weeks.

This clone was detected once. The antigen remains unidentified. Study-wide results and limits: Researchers reported that CD4+ TCR diversity, though not CD8+, rose significantly by C4D1. Although disease activity or prior therapy may be involved, causes of the repertoire differences remain undefined. Similar baseline diversity was found in complete responders and newly diagnosed patients.

Autologous stem cell transplantation was followed by relapse in every patient, and brentuximab vedotin exposure varied. Measured with immunoSEQ multiplex PCR; TCRdb has only the in-frame clones, and not every one. Among roughly 56,000 clones listed, more than 75% were seen once. The CDR3 contains 15 residues. After removal of 0 bases from V and 9 bases from J, the junction contained 2 bases not matched to a gene. Germline loops: CDR1 SGHRS, CDR2 YFSETQ. This TCR derives from a human donor with classical Hodgkin lymphoma. The chain couples TRBV5-1 to TRBJ2-5, with 16 bases lining up with TRBD2. Sequenced here: peripheral blood mononuclear cells (PBMCs), sampled before the second cycle of nivolumab. The CDR3 reads CASSLVGTSGGAQYF. In DNA, the CDR3 is TGCGCCAGCAGCTTGGTTGGGACTAGCGGGGGGGCCCAGTACTTC.